The TCR beta chain under discussion was sequenced for a study of T cells after yellow fever vaccination. Study-level background: The fractions with low cell numbers were processed using SMART-Seq v4 Ultra Low Input.

This clonotype was seen a handful of times. Its matching antigen is unknown. V lost 2 bases to trimming and J lost 0 bases, with 5 bases between them. The V gene's germline CDR1 is GTSNPN and CDR2 SVGIG (reference sequence). The CDR3 totals 12 residues. A 5'RACE template-switching step, the method used to make TCR cDNA, added a universal primer site and UMIs. Each CDR3 protein is one row after TCRdb ran MiXCR on the 5' RACE reads. In the table there are 50,000 or so distinct CDR3 sequences, around 7% of which are singletons. Study conclusions and caveats: Although most clonotypes did not, a small share appeared in both CD4 and CD8 compartments. A large majority of primary-vaccination clones showed up again after the booster (96% CD4, 75% to 90% CD8).

The specimen comprised CD8+ T cells sorted from PBMCs, sampled on the day of the first yellow fever vaccination. The chain uses TRBV30 and TRBJ2-7; D not resolved. The receptor was isolated from a young man who received the YFV17D yellow fever vaccine. CDR3 sequence reads: CAWSTVSYEQYF. The CDR3 region has the DNA TGTGCCTGGAGTACAGTCTCCTACGAGCAGTACTTC.